The T cell receptor beta chain described here comes from a study of Tregs in tolerant kidney transplant recipients (dated by TCRdb to 2018 to 2020). A note on the overall study: Transplants used related donors with nonmyeloablative bone marrow transplantation; mixed chimerism was transient in the human trials. Once the B cell culture was finished, the cells were sorted into two populations: CD4+CD8-CD25+CD127- and CD4+CD8-4-1BB+CD40L-. Activated donor B cells were produced by an approximately nine-day culture on irradiated CD40L-expressing 3T3 cells in the presence of cyclosporin A and IL-4. The study used TCRbeta sequencing to identify donor-specific regulatory T cells before combined kidney and bone marrow transplantation, then tracked those cells after transplant. For about 15 days, sorted recipient Tregs were cultured with IL-2 and irradiated activated donor B cells, with a restimulation on day 11. During sorting of primary belatacept mixed lymphocyte reaction cultures, recipient cells were distinguished from donor cells with antibodies. Other Treg samples came from an approximately three-day mixed lymphocyte reaction with belatacept, some followed by an approximately five-day donor restimulation, before sorting recipient CD4+CD25+CD127- cells. What the work shows at the level of the full study, not this receptor alone: Expanding Tregs with activated donor B cells appeared to identify the most biologically relevant and donor-specific TCRbeta repertoire. In tolerant patients, the expansion of donor-specific Tregs was greater than global Treg expansion, suggesting that the expansion was antigen-driven rather than nonspecific. Biological reproducibility was not directly addressed, though technical replication error appeared minimal. Because only a small number of patients were included, the study had limitations, and the results will need to be validated in larger populations as well as under other immunosuppression protocols. Because the PCR primers were changed over time for some patients, nucleotide-level comparison could not be performed across the samples from those patients.

For TCRbeta CDR3 sequencing, genomic DNA was extracted from sorted cells using the QIAGEN DNeasy Blood and Tissue Kit. High-throughput TCRbeta CDR3 sequencing, which included PCR amplification with bias correction and internal controls, was done commercially through immunoSEQ. As for the original processing: Unique productive TCRbeta sequences were defined by CDR3 nucleotide sequence where primers matched, otherwise by CDR3 amino acid sequence with Vbeta and Jbeta genes. A sequence was defined as donor-reactive if the sequence was expanded at least 5-fold in CFSE-low cells compared with unstimulated cells and had a frequency of at least 0.01% in CFSE-low cells. Repertoire divergence was quantified by Jensen-Shannon divergence calculated from the top 100 TCRbeta sequences ranked by frequency. When a sample had multiple sequencing runs, each run was corrected for sorting error separately and the runs were then pooled. Drawn from immuneACCESS, this table holds only the in-frame rearrangements with V and J called that TCRdb kept. Clones are partly lost; checked studies trace under half to an unresolved V gene and leave the rest unexplained. Clonal size and the V and J genes are those of that table, whereas D and trimming came from the DNA. Within this sample are several thousand clones, with 90% of them counted one time only. Of the sample, about 3.8% is held by the ten largest clones.

As regards this clone: Its antigen is still unknown. Per-base quality was not reported, and no clone a single base away is much larger than it.

Read against the paper, the sample's time point label means: blood sample drawn before combined kidney and bone marrow transplant. The patients were a few recipients of combined kidney and bone marrow transplants from the ITN036ST trial, and samples were available only for these trial subjects. Healthy control blood was processed to PBMCs with a Ficoll density gradient and then cryopreserved, whereas patient PBMCs were collected both before and after transplant. Germline trimming amounts to 4 bases on V and 2 bases on J, with 1 as the count of junction bases outside the gene matches. From the germline V gene, CDR1 is MDHEN and CDR2 is SYDVKM. The CDR3 covers 13 residues, taking in both the cysteine and the phenylalanine. Only CDR3 DNA remains: 39 bases, in frame from the first base.

The TCR sequence derives from a human patient who received a combined kidney and bone marrow transplant. The V and J genes are TRBV28 and TRBJ2-5; 7 bases in the junction line up with TRBD2. Material: Tregs from blood cultured with allogeneic cells, obtained before the transplant. The CDR3 region reads CASSWGGQETQYF. The DNA sequence follows: TGTGCCAGCAGTTGGGGGGGGCAAGAGACCCAGTACTTC.